One and the same sample provided the 24 T cell receptor beta chains below, sequenced in a study of preoperative IRX-2 immunotherapy in early breast cancer. This table comes from immunoSEQ multiplex PCR, and its TCRdb copy is limited to in-frame clones, with some not included. Among around 30,000 clones, 83% were seen once, and the ten largest hold 2% to 3%. The treatment denotes: preoperative locoregional IRX-2 cytokine immunotherapy. Here the sequenced sample was lymph node tissue, taken from a patient treated with IRX-2 immunotherapy. These receptors originate from a human donor with breast cancer.

This rearrangement joins TRBV2 to TRBJ1-6; maybe TRBD1 (6 bases). Trimming took off 8 bases at V and 0 bases at J, with 8 bases between the two ends. Germline values: CDR1 SNHLY, CDR2 FYNNEI. The length of the CDR3 is 14 residues. The CDR3: CASQGSSYNSPLHF. Here the CDR3 DNA reads TGTGCCAGCCAGGGGAGCTCCTATAATTCACCCCTCCACTTT.

This clone was seen a handful of times. The chain carries TRBV15 and TRBJ1-1; 10 bases line up with TRBD1. The J segment lost 3 bases and the V segment lost 1 base, leaving 2 bases of the junction unmatched. The CDR3 totals 15 residues. Germline loops: CDR1 LNHNV, CDR2 YYDKDF (reference sequence). The CDR3 DNA reads TGTGCCACCAGCAGAGCCGGGACAGGGGACACTGAAGCTTTCTTT. The encoded protein is CATSRAGTGDTEAFF.

The chain is built from TRBV5-1 and TRBJ2-7, with TRBD2 identical over 11 bases. Per the germline V gene, CDR1 is SGHRS and CDR2 is YFSETQ. V dropped 4 bases and J dropped 1; count of bases not matched to a gene: 16. CDR3 length: 19 residues. CDR3 sequence: CASSQAFTSGSIGSYEQYF. CDR3 nucleotide sequence: TGCGCCAGCAGCCAAGCGTTCACTAGCGGGAGTATCGGGTCCTACGAGCAGTACTTC.

V and J are TRBV5-1 and TRBJ1-3, with D tentatively TRBD1 (6 bases). V gave up 3 bases and J gave up 3 bases, with 13 bases separating them. Germline lookup yields CDR1 SGHRS and CDR2 YFSETQ. This CDR3 has 15 amino acids. This chain's CDR3 is CASSSQGTLGNTIYF. As DNA, the CDR3 is TGCGCCAGCAGCTCTCAGGGGACACTTGGAAACACCATATATTTT.

The rearrangement joins TRBV7-6 to TRBJ1-3; D gene ambiguous. The CDR3 has 14 residues. Trimming shortened V by 2 bases and J by 0 bases, and 5 bases separated the two germline ends. Germline values: CDR1 SGHVS, CDR2 FNYEAQ. CDR3 in amino acids: CASSLQASGNTIYF. CDR3 sequence (DNA): TGTGCCAGCAGCTTACAGGCCTCTGGAAACACCATATATTTT.

The gene calls are TRBV6-8 and TRBJ2-6; the D gene is possibly TRBD2 (5 bases). Germline V gives CDR1 MNHGY, CDR2 SAAAGT. Trimming cost V 11 bases and J 3 bases, with 20 bases left between them. The CDR3 has 16 amino acids. CDR3 coding DNA: TGTGCCTTGCGTGGCAGGATCGGGGATGGGGCCAACGTCCTGACTTTC. Translation gives CALRGRIGDGANVLTF.

The gene calls are TRBV28 and TRBJ2-7; D remains ambiguous. Germline CDR1 and CDR2: MDHEN and SYDVKM. V dropped 2 bases and J dropped 3 bases, with 5 bases sitting between them. This CDR3 has 12 residues. CDR3 protein: CASSLGFYEQYF. The CDR3, as DNA: TGTGCCAGCAGTTTAGGGTTCTACGAGCAGTACTTC.

The genes are TRBV1 and TRBJ1-4. TRBV1 is described as a pseudogene. The CDR3 has 14 amino acids. In DNA, the CDR3 is TGCGCCAGCACGCGGCAAGGGACTAATGAAAAACTGTTTTTT. Its protein is CASTRQGTNEKLFF.

The CDR3: CASSPSRQGNTEAFF. The CDR3 DNA sequence: TGTGCCAGCTCACCTTCAAGACAGGGAAACACTGAAGCTTTCTTT. The rearrangement uses TRBV18 and TRBJ1-1, with TRBD1 matching over 7 bases. The ends lost 3 bases at V and 2 bases at J; junction bases unmatched: 6. Germline V lookup: CDR1 KGHSH, CDR2 LQKENI. The CDR3 contains 15 residues. Based on the CDR3 plus reference TRBV18 and TRBJ1-1, the full variable domain is NAGVMQNPRHLVRRRGQEARLRCSPMKGHSHVYWYRQLPEEGLKFMVYLQKENIIDESGMPKERFSAEFPKEGPSILRIQQVVRGDSAAYFCASSPSRQGNTEAFFGQGTRLTVV.

The chain recombines TRBV14 with TRBJ1-6, with 7 bases matching TRBD1. Germline trimming cut 3 bases from V and 8 bases from J; bases unmatched to any gene: 7. This CDR3 comprises 15 residues. Germline CDR1 and CDR2: SGHDN and FVKESK. CDR3 amino acids: CASSQGDSRYSPLHF. In nucleotides, the CDR3 is TGTGCCAGCAGCCAGGGGGACAGTCGGTATTCACCCCTCCACTTT.

This clone was seen once. The V gene is TRBV14, the J gene TRBJ2-7; 7 nucleotides line up with TRBD1. This CDR3 has 15 amino acids. V lost 5 bases and J lost 0; bases outside the gene matches: 7. Germline CDR1 reads SGHDN; CDR2 reads FVKESK. Written as DNA, the CDR3 is TGTGCCAGCAGCATCCGGGACAGCCGCTCCTACGAGCAGTACTTC. Translated, it gives CASSIRDSRSYEQYF.

The DNA for the CDR3 is TGTGCCAGCAGTTACGACGGGACAGGGGGGCATGATGGCTACACCTTC. It codes for CASSYDGTGGHDGYTF. The genes are TRBV6-8 and TRBJ1-2; 11 bases line up with TRBD1. Germline CDR1 reads MNHGY; CDR2 reads SAAAGT. J lost 6 bases, V lost 2 bases, and 8 bases had no gene match. CDR3 length: 16 amino acids.

This clone has a handful of counts. The chain carries TRBV19 and TRBJ2-1; D uncertain. Germline CDR1 and CDR2: LNHDA and SQIVND (reference sequence). V shed 3 bases and J shed 10 bases, with 10 bases lying between them. The CDR3 runs to 12 residues. CDR3 in DNA: TGTGCCAGTAGTATGGGTCACTACGAGCAGTTCTTC. Its translation: CASSMGHYEQFF.

The J gene is TRBJ1-6, the V gene TRBV14; D call uncertain. CDR3 length: 13 residues. The germline gives CDR1 SGHDN, CDR2 FVKESK. Trimming took 6 bases from V and 0 from J, leaving 3 bases between them. The chain's CDR3 is CASRASYNSPLHF. The CDR3 coding sequence is TGTGCCAGCAGGGCCTCCTATAATTCACCCCTCCACTTT.

This sequence joins TRBV1 and TRBJ2-7. TRBV1 is recorded as a pseudogene. The CDR3 has 12 residues. CDR3 DNA sequence: TGCGCCAGCAGCCCCGAATCCTACGAGCAGTACTTC. It translates to CASSPESYEQYF.

Here the CDR3 reads CASSILGRSNYEQYF. The CDR3, as DNA: TGTGCCAGCAGCATCCTCGGCCGATCCAACTACGAGCAGTACTTC. The chain carries TRBV28 and TRBJ2-7, with unresolved D. V was cut by 6 bases and J by 3 bases, with 18 bases left in between. The germline V gene has CDR1 MDHEN and CDR2 SYDVKM. The CDR3 spans 15 residues.

This chain joins TRBV6-8 and TRBJ2-5, with D uncertain. The CDR3 consists of 15 residues. Germline V CDR1 and CDR2: MNHGY, SAAAGT. V dropped 2 bases and J dropped 5 bases, with 15 bases sitting between them. The CDR3: CASSYRRSTEETQYF. The CDR3 region has the DNA TGTGCCAGCAGTTACAGGCGGAGCACGGAGGAGACCCAGTACTTC.

The CDR3 region is CASSPPDRWGEHTF. CDR3 coding DNA: TGCGCCAGCAGCCCCCCCGACAGGTGGGGCGAGCACACCTTC. V is TRBV5-1 and J is TRBJ1-2, with D possibly matching TRBD1 (6 bases). There are 14 residues in the CDR3. Trimming removed 4 bases at V and 12 bases at J, with 22 bases between. Germline V lookup: CDR1 SGHRS, CDR2 YFSETQ.

Points on this clone: The junction and the germline gene differ at one end; a read error may be behind it. The chain recombines TRBV6-8 with TRBJ2-5; D gene uncertain. Per germline, CDR1 MNHGY and CDR2 SAAAGT. This CDR3 is built from 12 residues. Here the CDR3 DNA reads TGTGCCATCAGTCGGGCTCGGGAGACCCAGTACTTC. Its protein product is CAISRARETQYF.

J is TRBJ2-1 and V is TRBV29-1; 15 bases agree with TRBD2. In germline, CDR1 is SQVTM, CDR2 ANQGSEA. CDR3 length equals 12 residues. With 3 bases clipped from V and 15 bases from J, the junction kept 3 bases outside the gene matches. In DNA form, the CDR3 reads TGCAGCGTTGAGGGACTAGCGGGAGGCGGGTTCTTC. It codes for CSVEGLAGGGFF.

The chain is built from TRBV28 and TRBJ2-1; no firm D call. This CDR3 spans 15 amino acids. With 5 bases removed from V and 2 bases from J, the gap between germline ends came to 13 bases. CDR1 and CDR2 from the germline V gene are MDHEN and SYDVKM. The CDR3 reads CASSPRIRAYNEQFF. The CDR3 nucleotides read TGTGCCAGCAGTCCCCGTATTAGGGCCTACAATGAGCAGTTCTTC.

The chain has TRBV28 and TRBJ2-1; 9 positions match TRBD2. CDR1 is MDHEN, CDR2 SYDVKM, per germline. V dropped 8 bases and J dropped 3; count of bases not matched to a gene: 11. CDR3 length: 16 residues. As DNA, the CDR3 is TGTGCCAGCCTTACAATAGCGGGAGCGGGCTACAATGAGCAGTTCTTC. It encodes CASLTIAGAGYNEQFF.

The chain joins TRBV6-8 to TRBJ1-2, with D tentatively TRBD1 (5 bases). Germline CDR1 reads MNHGY; CDR2 reads SAAAGT. Trimming took 2 bases from V and 9 from J, leaving 16 bases between them. The CDR3 runs to 14 residues. Here the CDR3 reads CASSYTGRYLRYTF. The CDR3 DNA reads as TGTGCCAGCAGTTACACGGGACGGTATTTGCGCTACACCTTC.

This clone was found once. This chain joins TRBV10-1 and TRBJ2-1, with TRBD2 matching 7 bases. The CDR3 is made up of 14 amino acids. V lost 11 bases, J lost 7 bases, and 14 bases stayed unmatched. From germline, CDR1 is WNHNN and CDR2 SYGVQD (reference sequence). CDR3 in amino acids: CARHGGRAWNEQFF. The CDR3 DNA follows: TGCGCCCGCCATGGGGGGAGGGCCTGGAATGAGCAGTTCTTC.